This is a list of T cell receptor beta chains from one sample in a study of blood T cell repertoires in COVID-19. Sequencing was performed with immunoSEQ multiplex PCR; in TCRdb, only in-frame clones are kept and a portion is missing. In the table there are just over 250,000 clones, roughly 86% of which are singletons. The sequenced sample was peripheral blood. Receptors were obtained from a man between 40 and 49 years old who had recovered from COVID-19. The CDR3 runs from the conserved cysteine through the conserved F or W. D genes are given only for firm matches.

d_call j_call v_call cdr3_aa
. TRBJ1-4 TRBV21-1 CASSKGGGQGGREKLFF
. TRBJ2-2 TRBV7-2 CASSLGATGELFF
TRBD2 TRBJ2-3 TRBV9 CASSASGGAPDTQYF
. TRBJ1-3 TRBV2 CASTSASASGNTIYF
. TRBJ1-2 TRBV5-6 CASSWTRTVQYTF
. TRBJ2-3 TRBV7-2 CASSRLVAKEGTDTQYF
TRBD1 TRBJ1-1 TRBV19 CASSTRQGIGTEAFF
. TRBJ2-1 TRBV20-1 CSASAGEFF
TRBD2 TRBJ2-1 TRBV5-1 CASSQEVLAVYNEQFF
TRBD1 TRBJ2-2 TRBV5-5 CASSLQGANTGELFF
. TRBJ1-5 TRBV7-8 CASSRQEYYSNQPQHF
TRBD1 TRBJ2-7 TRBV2 CASGDSYEQYF
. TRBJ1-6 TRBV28 CASRVQGQYNSPLHF
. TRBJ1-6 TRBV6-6 CASTPPGGNSPLHF
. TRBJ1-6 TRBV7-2 CASSPRTSMNSPLHF
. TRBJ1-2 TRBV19 CASSIYGQGGGYTF
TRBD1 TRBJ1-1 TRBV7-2 CASSLDLRGYTEAFF
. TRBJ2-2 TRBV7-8 CASSFRSGGRASNTGELFF
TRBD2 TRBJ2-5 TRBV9 CASSERLAGAQETQYF
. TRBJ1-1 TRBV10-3 CAISDWRLNTEAFF
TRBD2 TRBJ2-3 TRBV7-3 CASSLQGGRGTDTQYF
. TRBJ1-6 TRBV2 CASSVTDINSPLHF
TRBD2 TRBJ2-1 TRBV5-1 CASSSSRGGGYNEQFF
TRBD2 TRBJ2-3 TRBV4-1 CASSQVGSAAGGLDTQYF
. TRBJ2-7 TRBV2 CASSVTTYEQYF
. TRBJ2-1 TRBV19 CASSANFYEQFF
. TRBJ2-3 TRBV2 CASSEASRSTDTQYF
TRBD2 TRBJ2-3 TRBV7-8 CASSSKHSSGRVDTQYF
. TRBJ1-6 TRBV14 CASSRWQGDSPLHF
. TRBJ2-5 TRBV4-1 CASSQEQGHPRGTQYF
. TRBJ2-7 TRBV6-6 CASRPGLDLHEQYF
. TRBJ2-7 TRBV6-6 CASSHDGNDEQYF
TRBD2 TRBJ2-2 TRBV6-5 CASIAGGTGELFF
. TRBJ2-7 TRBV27 CASSLLGLGGATTYEQYF
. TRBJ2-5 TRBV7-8 CASSRTIGETQYF
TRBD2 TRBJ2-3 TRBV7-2 CASSPTPSSGAPDTQYF
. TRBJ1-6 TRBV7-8 CASSPIRRSPLHF
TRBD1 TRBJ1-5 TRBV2 CASSEGGTGSQPQHF
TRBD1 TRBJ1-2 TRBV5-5 CASSRLSTGIQYGYTF
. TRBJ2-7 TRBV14 CASSQESGLWSYEQYF
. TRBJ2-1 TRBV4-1 CASSQDRTYNEQFF
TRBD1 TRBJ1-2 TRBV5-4 CASSPRGQHYGYTF
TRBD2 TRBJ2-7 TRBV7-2 CASSKVQRGPYEQYF
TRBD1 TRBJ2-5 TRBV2 CASSGPDRARQDTQYF
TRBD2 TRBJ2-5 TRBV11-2 CASSLTSGGIRETQYF
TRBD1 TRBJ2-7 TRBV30 CAWAGGAYEQYF
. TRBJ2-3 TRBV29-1 CSVGTPSRTDTQYF
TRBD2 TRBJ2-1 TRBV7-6 CASSEGLAWDNEQFF
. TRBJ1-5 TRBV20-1 CSAGIQEHF
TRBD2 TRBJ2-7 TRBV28 CASSSLAGGPDYEQYF
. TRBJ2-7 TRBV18 CASSPGRGSSYEQYF
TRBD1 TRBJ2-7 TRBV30 CAWRTGSYEQYF
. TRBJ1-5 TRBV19 CASTARTARQPQHF
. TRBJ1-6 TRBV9 CASSGRGSDNSPLHF